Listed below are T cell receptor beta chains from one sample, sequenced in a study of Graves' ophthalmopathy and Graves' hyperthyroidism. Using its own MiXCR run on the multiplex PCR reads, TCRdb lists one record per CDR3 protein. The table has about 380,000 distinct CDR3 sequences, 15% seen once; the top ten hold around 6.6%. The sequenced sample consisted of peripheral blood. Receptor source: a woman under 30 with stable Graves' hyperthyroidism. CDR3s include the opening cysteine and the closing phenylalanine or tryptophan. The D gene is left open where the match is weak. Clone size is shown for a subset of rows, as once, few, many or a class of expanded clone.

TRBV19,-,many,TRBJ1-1,TGTGCCAGTAGTATGCTGAACACTGAAGCTTTCTTT,CASSMLNTEAFF
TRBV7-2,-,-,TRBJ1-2,TGTGCCAGCAGCTTTTACAGGGCGACGGGCTACACCTTC,CASSFYRATGYTF
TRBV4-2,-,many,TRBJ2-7,TGTGCCAGCAGCCAACCGGGTCCTGGCTCCTACGAGCAGTACTTC,CASSQPGPGSYEQYF
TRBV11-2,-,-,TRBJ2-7,TGTGCCAGCAGCTTAGAATTACAAGGGGGTCGCGAGCAGTACTTC,CASSLELQGGREQYF
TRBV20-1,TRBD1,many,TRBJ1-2,TGCAGTGCAAAACTGCCTCCGGGACAGGGACATTATGGCTACACCTTC,CSAKLPPGQGHYGYTF
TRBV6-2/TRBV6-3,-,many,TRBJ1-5,TGTGCCAGCGTTATTGTGGATATATGGGGGGTTATCAATCAGCCCCAGCATTTT,CASVIVDIWGVINQPQHF
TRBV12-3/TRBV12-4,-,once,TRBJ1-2,TGTGTCAGCAGTTCCCACGGGCTTCACGATGGCTACACCTTC,CVSSSHGLHDGYTF
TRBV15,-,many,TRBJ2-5,TGTGCCACCAGCACCGGGGTCCTCCAAGAGACCCAGTACTTC,CATSTGVLQETQYF
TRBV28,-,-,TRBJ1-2,TGTGCCAGCAGTTCTTGGAGGGACGGCTACACCTTC,CASSSWRDGYTF
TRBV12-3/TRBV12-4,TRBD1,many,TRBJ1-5,TGTGCCAGCACTCTCGGAATCCCCACAGGGGATCAGCCCCAGCATTTT,CASTLGIPTGDQPQHF
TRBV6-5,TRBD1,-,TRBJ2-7,TGTGCCAGCAGTTCCCCCGCCGGGACAGGGTTCTACGAGCAGTACTTC,CASSSPAGTGFYEQYF
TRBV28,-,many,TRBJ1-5,TGTGCCAGCAGTTTATTGAGCAATCAGCCCCAGCATTTT,CASSLLSNQPQHF
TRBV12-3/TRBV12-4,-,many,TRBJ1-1,TGTGCCAGCAGTTCCTGGCAGGACACTGAAGCTTTCTTT,CASSSWQDTEAFF
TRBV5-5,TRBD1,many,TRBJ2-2,TGTGCCAGCAGGACGACAGGGGAGACCGGGGAGCTGTTTTTT,CASRTTGETGELFF
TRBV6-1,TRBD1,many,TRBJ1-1,TGTGCCAGCAGTGATGGGGCAGGGGGCGGGGGAACTGAAGCTTTCTTT,CASSDGAGGGGTEAFF
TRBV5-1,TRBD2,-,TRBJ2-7,TGCGCCAGCAGCTGGATTAGCGGGGGGCTACGACTTCCCTACGAGCAGTACTTC,CASSWISGGLRLPYEQYF
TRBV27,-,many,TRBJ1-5,TGTGCCAGCAGTCCACACCTAGACGGATTCAATCAGCCCCAGCATTTT,CASSPHLDGFNQPQHF
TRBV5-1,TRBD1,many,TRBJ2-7,TGCGCCAGCAGCTTGGGGTGGACAGGGGAATCCTACGAGCAGTACTTC,CASSLGWTGESYEQYF
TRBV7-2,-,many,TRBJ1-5,TGTGCCAGCAGCTTATACGGAGGTCAGCCCCAGCATTTT,CASSLYGGQPQHF
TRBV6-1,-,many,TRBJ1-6,TGTGCCAGCACTAAGCTGGGGCTGAGCTCCTATAATTCACCCCTCCACTTT,CASTKLGLSSYNSPLHF
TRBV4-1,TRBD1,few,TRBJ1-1,TGCGCCAGCAGCCAGATGGCAATCGACAGGGAGGGAGCTTTCTTT,CASSQMAIDREGAFF
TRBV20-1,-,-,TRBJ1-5,TGCAGTGCAGGGGCGAAGGGCGGCAATCAGCCCCAGCATTTT,CSAGAKGGNQPQHF
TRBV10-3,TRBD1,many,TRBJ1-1,TGTGCCATCAGTGGGTCTCAGGGGGGTGAGGTCAAAGCTTTCTTT,CAISGSQGGEVKAFF
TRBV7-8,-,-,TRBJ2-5,TGTGCCAGCAGCTTGTCAGAGACGGCCCAGTACTTC,CASSLSETAQYF
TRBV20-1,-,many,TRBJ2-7,TGCAGTGCTAGATCGCGCAGGGCCTCCTACGAGCAGTACTTC,CSARSRRASYEQYF
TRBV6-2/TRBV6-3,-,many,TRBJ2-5,TGTGCCAGCATTAACCGATACCAAGAGACCCAGTACTTC,CASINRYQETQYF
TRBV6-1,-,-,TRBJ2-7,TGTGCCAGCAGTGAAGGGCCAAAGGGGGAGCAGTACTTC,CASSEGPKGEQYF